The 15 T cell receptor beta chains presented below share a single source sample, sequenced in a study of T cell repertoires in cytomegalovirus infection. TCRdb analysed the reads with MiXCR anew, one entry per CDR3 protein. This sample has some 680,000 distinct CDR3 sequences; 35% to 40% occur once, and the top ten carry around 2.8%. The sequenced sample consisted of PBMCs. The receptors were gathered from a human donor in good health (CMV status not recorded). Some clones in this sample may be carry-over from other donors' samples.

This chain uses TRBV2 with TRBJ1-1; 9 bases align to TRBD1. This CDR3 comprises 13 residues. Germline CDR1 SNHLY, CDR2 FYNNEI. The V gene end was trimmed by 9 bases and the J gene end by 12 bases; junction bases not matched to a gene: 14. The CDR3 coding sequence is TGTGCCAGGGCCACTTCCGGGACAGGGTTGACTTTCTTT. Its translation: CARATSGTGLTFF.

The chain is built from TRBV27 and TRBJ1-2, with 9 bases that match TRBD1. The CDR3 length is 16 residues. Germline lookup yields CDR1 MNHEY and CDR2 SMNVEV (reference sequence). Germline trimming cut 7 bases from V and 2 bases from J; bases unmatched to any gene: 11. CDR3 protein: CASTPGWDRANYGYTF. The DNA of the CDR3 is TGTGCCAGCACTCCAGGGTGGGACAGGGCAAACTATGGCTACACCTTC.

The chain recombines TRBV28 with TRBJ2-2, with 11 bases matching TRBD2. V dropped 6 bases and J dropped 3; count of bases not matched to a gene: 9. The germline CDR1 and CDR2 sequences are MDHEN and SYDVKM. The CDR3 has 17 residues. CDR3 region: CASSPLAGGWDTGELFF. The DNA of the CDR3 is TGTGCCAGCAGCCCTCTAGCGGGAGGATGGGACACCGGGGAGCTGTTTTTT. The full variable domain, in which reference TRBV28 and TRBJ2-2 provide the parts outside the CDR3, is DVKVTQSSRYLVKRTGEKVFLECVQDMDHENMFWYRQDPGLGLRLIYFSYDVKMKEKGDIPEGYSVSREKKERFSLILESASTNQTSMYLCASSPLAGGWDTGELFFGEGSRLTVL.

This clonotype was recorded at least ten times. The chain has TRBV6-1 and TRBJ2-5; D gene unclear. V was pared by 0 bases and J by 5 bases, with 13 bases between. The CDR3 has 15 residues. Germline CDR1 is MNHNS and CDR2 is SASEGT. The DNA of the CDR3 is TGTGCCAGCAGTGAAGCAAGGGTACTGTGGGAGACCCAGTACTTC. This gives the protein CASSEARVLWETQYF.

This clonotype was seen a handful of times. This chain links TRBV12-3 or TRBV12-4 with TRBJ2-1; the D call may be TRBD1 or TRBD2 (5 bases each). V gave up 5 bases and J gave up 6 bases, with 14 bases separating them. The CDR3 loop spans 14 amino acids. CDR3 sequence (DNA): TGTGCCAGCAGTCGGGACCCCTCGCCCAATGAGCAGTTCTTC. Protein product: CASSRDPSPNEQFF.

V usage is TRBV29-1 and J usage is TRBJ2-7; 8 bases line up with TRBD2. Germline V gives CDR1 SQVTM, CDR2 ANQGSEA. The CDR3 totals 12 residues. V trimming: 4 bases; J trimming: 7 bases; junction bases outside the gene matches: 6. The CDR3 reads CSVAGGPGEQYF. CDR3 nucleotide sequence: TGCAGCGTTGCGGGAGGGCCAGGGGAGCAGTACTTC.

This clonotype was seen a handful of times. The rearrangement links TRBV7-9 to TRBJ1-2; TRBD1 matches 10 bases. Germline V gene data show CDR1 as SEHNR and CDR2 as FQNEAQ (reference sequence). The CDR3 runs 15 residues. J was trimmed by 6 bases and V by 4 bases; bases with no gene match: 8. CDR3 bases: TGTGCCAGCAGCTCCTCAATTGGGACAGGGGATGGCTACACCTTC. This encodes CASSSSIGTGDGYTF. Full variable domain (outside the CDR3, taken from reference TRBV7-9 and TRBJ1-2): DTGVSQNPRHKITKRGQNVTFRCDPISEHNRLYWYRQTLGQGPEFLTYFQNEAQLEKSRLLSDRFSAERPKGSFSTLEIQRTEQGDSAMYLCASSSSIGTGDGYTFGSGTRLTVV.

This clonotype was detected a few times. In nucleotides, the CDR3 is TGTGCCATCAGTGAATTACGGGATGAGCAGTTCTTC. Its protein is CAISELRDEQFF. The chain uses TRBV10-3 and TRBJ2-1, with D hard to call. This CDR3 is 12 amino acids long. V was clipped by 3 bases and J by 8 bases, with 8 bases between them. CDR1 is ENHRY, CDR2 SYGVKD, per germline.

This clonotype was observed a handful of times. The chain has TRBV4-1 and TRBJ1-2; D unclear. With 0 bases removed from V and 1 base from J, the gap between germline ends came to 9 bases. The germline V gene has CDR1 MGHRA and CDR2 YSYEKL. The CDR3 spans 15 residues. Written as DNA, the CDR3 is TGCGCCAGCAGCCAAGATATTGGGGTTAACTATGGCTACACCTTC. This translates into CASSQDIGVNYGYTF.

This clonotype showed up just once. This chain joins TRBV5-5 and TRBJ2-1; TRBD1 agrees at 8 bases. CDR3 length: 15 residues. Unmatched junction bases numbered 5, after V lost 0 bases and J lost 6 bases. CDR1 and CDR2 from the germline V gene are SGHKS and YYEKEE (reference sequence). Here the CDR3 DNA reads TGTGCCAGCAGCTTGGGGGACAGGTACGTCAATGAGCAGTTCTTC. Protein product: CASSLGDRYVNEQFF.

A few counts support this clonotype. This chain uses TRBV28 with TRBJ2-5; tentatively, D is TRBD1 (6 bases). CDR1 is MDHEN and CDR2 is SYDVKM in the germline V gene. This CDR3 is 13 amino acids long. V gave up 4 bases and J gave up 6 bases, with 12 bases separating them. The DNA of the CDR3 is TGTGCCAGCAGTTCAGGCAGGGGAAAGACCCAGTACTTC. Translating gives CASSSGRGKTQYF.

The V gene is TRBV9, the J gene TRBJ2-1, with 10 bases matching TRBD2. CDR1 SGDLS and CDR2 YYNGEE come from the germline V gene. The V gene end was trimmed by 5 bases and the J gene end by 2 bases; junction bases not matched to a gene: 4. The CDR3 has 15 residues. CDR3 nucleotides: TGTGCCAGCAGGACGGGACTAGCGACCTACAATGAGCAGTTCTTC. Protein: CASRTGLATYNEQFF.

This clonotype was counted between two and nine times. The V call is TRBV12-3 or TRBV12-4, the J call TRBJ1-6, with TRBD1 as a possible D gene (6 bases). V was pared by 6 bases and J by 7 bases, with 16 bases between. This CDR3 spans 15 amino acids. The CDR3 nucleotides are TGTGCCAGCAGCCCCGCGAGGGGGTCGAATTCACCCCTCCACTTT. Translating gives CASSPARGSNSPLHF.

This clonotype came up a few times. This chain uses TRBV28 with TRBJ2-7, with 9 bases fitting TRBD1. CDR1 MDHEN and CDR2 SYDVKM come from the germline V gene. V dropped 9 bases and J dropped 5; count of bases not matched to a gene: 11. The CDR3 spans 14 residues. Here the CDR3 reads CASTPGQGIHEQYF. The CDR3 DNA is TGTGCCAGTACTCCGGGACAGGGAATCCACGAGCAGTACTTC.

The chain carries TRBV27 and TRBJ2-1, with TRBD1 matching over 9 bases. Trimming at V came to 3 bases and at J to 5 bases, leaving 14 bases not matched to a gene. CDR1 MNHEY and CDR2 SMNVEV come from the germline V gene (reference sequence). The CDR3 runs to 18 residues. The CDR3 spells CASSFSPTDRGRDNEQFF. The CDR3 DNA sequence: TGTGCCAGCAGTTTCTCACCTACGGACAGGGGAAGGGACAATGAGCAGTTCTTC.